The following is a T cell receptor (beta chain) sequence with its context. As yet, its antigen is unknown. Germline V gene data show CDR1 as SGHTA and CDR2 as FQGNSA. The CDR3 consists of 14 residues. V gave up 8 bases and J gave up 4 bases, with 16 bases separating them. The data derive from a study of T cell repertoires in cytomegalovirus infection. In the study overall: Both a matching HLA type and CMV infection were indicated by public TCR beta signatures. Findings and limits, study-wide: CMV carriers having the relevant HLA were flagged by cumulative public TCR beta family frequency. Clonotype analysis showed dominance of the ex vivo response by HLA-C-restricted CMV-specific TCR beta clonotypes.

TCRdb itself ran the reads through MiXCR, one entry per CDR3 protein. The top ten hold roughly two thirds of the sample, which has more than 50,000 distinct CDR3 sequences, 33% seen once. The chain recombines TRBV7-2 with TRBJ2-3; D tentatively reads TRBD1 or TRBD2 (5 bases each). This clonotype was sampled from a human donor in good health (CMV status not recorded). Some clones in this sample may be carry-over from other donors' samples. The material sequenced was PBMCs, sequenced either directly or after in vitro stimulation (not recorded which). The CDR3 DNA sequence: TGTGCCAGCGCTCGGGGCAGTTCATCAGATACGCAGTATTTT. Translation gives CASARGSSSDTQYF.